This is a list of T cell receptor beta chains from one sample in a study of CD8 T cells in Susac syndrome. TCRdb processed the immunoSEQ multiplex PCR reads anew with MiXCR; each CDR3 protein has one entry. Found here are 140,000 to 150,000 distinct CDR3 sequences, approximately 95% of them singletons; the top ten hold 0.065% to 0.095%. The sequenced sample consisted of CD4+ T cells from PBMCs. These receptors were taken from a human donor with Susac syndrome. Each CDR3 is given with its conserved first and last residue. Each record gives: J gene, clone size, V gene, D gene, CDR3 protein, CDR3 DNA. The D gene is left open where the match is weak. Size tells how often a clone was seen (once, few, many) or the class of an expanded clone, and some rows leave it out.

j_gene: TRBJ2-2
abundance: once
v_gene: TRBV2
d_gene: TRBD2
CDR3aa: CASSYSGANTGELFF
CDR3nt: TGTGCCAGCAGTTACAGCGGGGCTAACACCGGGGAGCTGTTTTTT

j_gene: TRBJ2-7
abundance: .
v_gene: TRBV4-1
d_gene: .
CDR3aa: CASSQGGGREQYF
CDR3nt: TGCGCCAGCAGCCAAGGCGGAGGCCGGGAGCAGTACTTC

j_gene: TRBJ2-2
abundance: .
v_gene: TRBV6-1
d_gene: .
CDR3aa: CASRSGRSDFTNTGELFF
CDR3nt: TGTGCCAGCAGATCGGGAAGGTCTGACTTTACGAACACCGGGGAGCTGTTTTTT

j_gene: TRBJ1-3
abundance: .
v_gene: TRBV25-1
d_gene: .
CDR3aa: CASSEGQDLLSGNTIYF
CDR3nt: TGTGCCAGCAGTGAAGGCCAGGACCTCCTCTCTGGAAACACCATATATTTT

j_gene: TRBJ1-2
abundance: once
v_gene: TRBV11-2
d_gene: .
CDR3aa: CASSPELNYGYTF
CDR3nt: TGTGCCAGCAGCCCTGAATTAAACTATGGCTACACCTTC

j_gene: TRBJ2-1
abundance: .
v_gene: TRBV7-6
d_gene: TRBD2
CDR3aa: CASSLGGTIYNEQFF
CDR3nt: TGTGCCAGCAGCTTAGGCGGGACTATTTACAATGAGCAGTTCTTC

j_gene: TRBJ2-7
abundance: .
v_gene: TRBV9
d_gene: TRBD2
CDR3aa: CASSGPSGGAREQYF
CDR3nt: TGTGCCAGCAGCGGACCTAGCGGGGGGGCTCGCGAGCAGTACTTC

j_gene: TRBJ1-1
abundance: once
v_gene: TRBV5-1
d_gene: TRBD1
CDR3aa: CASSFRDRDTEAFF
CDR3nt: TGCGCCAGCAGCTTCCGGGACAGGGACACTGAAGCTTTCTTT

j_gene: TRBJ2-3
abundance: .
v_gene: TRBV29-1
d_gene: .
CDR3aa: CRFKLLLKGPRSGTDTQYF
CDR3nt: TGCAGATTTAAACTTCTTCTGAAGGGTCCAAGGTCGGGCACAGATACGCAGTATTTT

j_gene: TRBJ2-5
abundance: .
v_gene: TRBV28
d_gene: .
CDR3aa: CASSISYQETQYF
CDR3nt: TGTGCCAGCAGTATATCGTACCAAGAGACCCAGTACTTC

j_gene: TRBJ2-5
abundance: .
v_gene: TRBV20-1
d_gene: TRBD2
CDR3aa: CSARVGTSVETQYF
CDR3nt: TGCAGTGCTAGAGTTGGGACTAGCGTGGAGACCCAGTACTTC

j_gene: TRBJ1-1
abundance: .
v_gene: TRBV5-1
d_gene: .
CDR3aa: CASSLAGGPNTEAFF
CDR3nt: TGCGCCAGCAGCTTGGCCGGGGGCCCGAACACTGAAGCTTTCTTT

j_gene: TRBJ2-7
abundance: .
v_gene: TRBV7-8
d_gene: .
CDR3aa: CASSLGTGWEYF
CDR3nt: TGTGCCAGCAGCTTAGGTACAGGGTGGGAGTACTTC

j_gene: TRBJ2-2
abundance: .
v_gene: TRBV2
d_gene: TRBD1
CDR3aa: CASSGQGALYTGELFF
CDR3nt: TGTGCCAGCAGTGGACAGGGGGCGTTATACACCGGGGAGCTGTTTTTT

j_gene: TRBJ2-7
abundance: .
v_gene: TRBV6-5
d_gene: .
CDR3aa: CASRPDGLRSYEQYF
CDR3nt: TGTGCCAGCAGACCTGATGGACTGCGCTCCTACGAGCAGTACTTC

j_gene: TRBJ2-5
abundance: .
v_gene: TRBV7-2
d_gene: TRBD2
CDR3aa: CASSLAISGGQETQYF
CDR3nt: TGTGCCAGCAGCTTAGCGATTAGCGGGGGGCAAGAGACCCAGTACTTC

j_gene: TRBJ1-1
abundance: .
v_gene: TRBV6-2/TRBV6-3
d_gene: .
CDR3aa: CASSSILNTEAFF
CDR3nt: TGTGCCAGCAGTTCAATATTGAACACTGAAGCTTTCTTT

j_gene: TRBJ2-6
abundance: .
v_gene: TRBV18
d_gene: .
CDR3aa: CASSPGDSGANVLTF
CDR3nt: TGTGCCAGCTCTCCCGGTGACTCTGGGGCCAACGTCCTGACTTTC

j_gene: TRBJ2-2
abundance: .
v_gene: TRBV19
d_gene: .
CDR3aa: CASSIQTGELFF
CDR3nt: TGTGCCAGTAGTATCCAGACCGGGGAGCTGTTTTTT

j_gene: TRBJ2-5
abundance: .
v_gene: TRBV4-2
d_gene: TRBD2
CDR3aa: CASSQGEGLVKETQYF
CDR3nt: TGTGCCAGCAGCCAAGGGGAGGGACTAGTCAAAGAGACCCAGTACTTC

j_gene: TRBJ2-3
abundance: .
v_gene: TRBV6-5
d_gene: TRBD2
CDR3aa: CASSYTRGRVGDTQYF
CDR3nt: TGTGCCAGCAGTTACACCCGCGGGAGGGTCGGAGATACGCAGTATTTT

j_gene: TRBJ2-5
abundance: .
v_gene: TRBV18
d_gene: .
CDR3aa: CASSPGPQETQYF
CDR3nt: TGTGCCAGCTCACCAGGGCCCCAAGAGACCCAGTACTTC

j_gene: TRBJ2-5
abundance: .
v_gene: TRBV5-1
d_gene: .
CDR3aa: CASNRADRQETQYF
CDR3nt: TGCGCCAGCAATCGGGCAGACCGACAAGAGACCCAGTACTTC

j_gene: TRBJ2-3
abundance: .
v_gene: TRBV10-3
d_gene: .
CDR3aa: CAIDRSGTQYF
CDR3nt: TGTGCCATCGATCGGTCCGGGACGCAGTATTTT

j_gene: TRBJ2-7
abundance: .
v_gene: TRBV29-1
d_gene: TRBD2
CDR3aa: CSVVGLAGGTSSYEQYF
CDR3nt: TGCAGCGTTGTAGGACTAGCGGGGGGGACGAGCTCCTACGAGCAGTACTTC

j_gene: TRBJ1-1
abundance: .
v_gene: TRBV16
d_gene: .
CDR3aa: CASSQSLNRDTEAFF
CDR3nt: TGTGCCAGCAGCCAATCCCTCAATAGGGACACTGAAGCTTTCTTT

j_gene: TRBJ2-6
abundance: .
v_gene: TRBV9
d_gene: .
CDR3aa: CASSGGQTGANVLTF
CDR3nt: TGTGCCAGCAGCGGTGGACAGACCGGGGCCAACGTCCTGACTTTC

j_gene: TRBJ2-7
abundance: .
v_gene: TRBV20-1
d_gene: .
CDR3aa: CSANPGPNYEQYF
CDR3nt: TGCAGTGCCAACCCGGGGCCCAACTACGAGCAGTACTTC

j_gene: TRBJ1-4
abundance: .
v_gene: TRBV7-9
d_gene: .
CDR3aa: CATAGVGEKLFF
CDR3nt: TGTGCCACGGCGGGGGTCGGGGAAAAACTGTTTTTT

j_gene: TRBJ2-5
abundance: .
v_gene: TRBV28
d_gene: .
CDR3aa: CASTHGGPLQETQYF
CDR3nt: TGTGCCAGCACGCACGGTGGGCCTCTCCAAGAGACCCAGTACTTC

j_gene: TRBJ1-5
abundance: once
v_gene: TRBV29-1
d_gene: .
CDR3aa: CSTGEGSQPQHF
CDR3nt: TGCAGCACGGGCGAAGGGAGTCAGCCCCAGCATTTT

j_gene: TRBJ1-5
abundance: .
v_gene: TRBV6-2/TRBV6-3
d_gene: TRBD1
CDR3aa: CASRAGGAGNQPQHF
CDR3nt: TGTGCCAGCAGGGCAGGGGGCGCGGGCAATCAGCCCCAGCATTTT

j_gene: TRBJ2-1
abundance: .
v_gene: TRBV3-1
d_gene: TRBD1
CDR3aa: CASSQDGTGLTMRQFF
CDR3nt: TGTGCCAGCAGCCAAGATGGGACAGGACTTACAATGAGGCAGTTCTTC

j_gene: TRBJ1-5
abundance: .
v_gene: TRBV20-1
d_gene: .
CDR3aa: CSARDPGPQAGQPQHF
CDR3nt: TGCAGTGCTAGAGACCCGGGACCCCAAGCGGGTCAGCCCCAGCATTTT

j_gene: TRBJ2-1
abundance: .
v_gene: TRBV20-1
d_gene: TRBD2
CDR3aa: CSARDGLAGGQSSYNEQFF
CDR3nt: TGCAGTGCTAGAGATGGACTAGCGGGGGGGCAGAGCTCCTACAATGAGCAGTTCTTC

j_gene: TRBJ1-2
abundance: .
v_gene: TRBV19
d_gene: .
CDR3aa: CASSIQETGYTF
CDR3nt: TGTGCCAGTAGTATACAGGAAACAGGCTACACCTTC

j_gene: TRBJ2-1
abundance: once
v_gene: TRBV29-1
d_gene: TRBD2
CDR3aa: CSVASGSTKSNEQFF
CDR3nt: TGCAGCGTAGCTAGCGGGTCCACGAAGAGCAATGAGCAGTTCTTC

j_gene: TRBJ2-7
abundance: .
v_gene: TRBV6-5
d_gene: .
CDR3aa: CASSYDRAGVNEQYF
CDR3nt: TGTGCCAGCAGTTACGACCGGGCAGGGGTTAACGAGCAGTACTTC

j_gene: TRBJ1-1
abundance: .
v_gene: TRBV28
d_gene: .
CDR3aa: CATQGGPGMAFF
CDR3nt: TGTGCCACCCAAGGAGGTCCAGGTATGGCTTTCTTT

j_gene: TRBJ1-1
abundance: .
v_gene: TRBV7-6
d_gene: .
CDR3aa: CASSRLNTEAFF
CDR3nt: TGTGCCAGCAGTAGGCTGAACACTGAAGCTTTCTTT

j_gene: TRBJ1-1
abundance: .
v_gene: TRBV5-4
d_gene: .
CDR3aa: CASSLPQAEAFF
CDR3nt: TGTGCCAGCAGCTTGCCTCAAGCAGAAGCTTTCTTT

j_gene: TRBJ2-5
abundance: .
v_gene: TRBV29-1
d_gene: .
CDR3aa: CSVEDQRRRKETQYF
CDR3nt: TGCAGCGTTGAAGATCAGAGGAGAAGGAAAGAGACCCAGTACTTC

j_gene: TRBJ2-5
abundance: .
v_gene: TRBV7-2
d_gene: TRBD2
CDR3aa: CASNHGLAWETQYF
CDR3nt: TGTGCCAGCAACCACGGACTAGCGTGGGAGACCCAGTACTTC

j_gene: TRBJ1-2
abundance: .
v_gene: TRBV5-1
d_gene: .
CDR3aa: CASSLGDFLYGYTF
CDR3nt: TGCGCCAGCAGCTTGGGGGATTTCCTTTATGGCTACACCTTC

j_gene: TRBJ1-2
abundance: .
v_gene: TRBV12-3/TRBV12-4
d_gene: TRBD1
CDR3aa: CASSFGQGSGYTF
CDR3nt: TGTGCCAGCAGTTTTGGACAGGGTAGCGGCTACACCTTC

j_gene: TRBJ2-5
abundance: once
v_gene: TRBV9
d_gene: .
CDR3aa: CASSVGSGLSQETQYF
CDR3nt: TGTGCCAGCAGCGTAGGATCCGGACTATCCCAAGAGACCCAGTACTTC

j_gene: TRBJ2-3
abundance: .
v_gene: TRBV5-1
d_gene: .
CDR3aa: CATRQGRITDTQYF
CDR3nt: TGCGCCACCCGTCAGGGACGGATCACAGATACGCAGTATTTT